These T cell receptor beta chains were read from a single sample in a study of cytomegalovirus exposure and HLA in healthy donors. Profiled with immunoSEQ multiplex PCR; TCRdb holds only in-frame clones, not every one. The table records 110,000 to 150,000 clones, almost 85% of them present only once. The material sequenced was PBMCs. The receptors come from a young man in good health and CMV-seropositive. CDR3s include the opening cysteine and the closing phenylalanine or tryptophan. D genes are given only for firm matches. Clone size is stated in some rows and not others, as once, few, many or a class when expanded.

TRBV6-1	TRBJ1-4	-	TRBD1	CASSSGTANEKLFF	TGTGCCAGCAGTTCCGGGACAGCTAATGAAAAACTGTTTTTT
TRBV10-3	TRBJ2-3	-	-	CAISGTGREDTQYF	TGTGCCATCAGTGGGACAGGGCGGGAGGATACGCAGTATTTT
TRBV9	TRBJ2-1	-	TRBD2	CASSVGSGRANEQFF	TGTGCCAGCAGCGTAGGTAGCGGGAGGGCAAATGAGCAGTTCTTC
TRBV19	TRBJ1-2	-	TRBD1	CASSPGTGGYGYTF	TGTGCCAGTAGCCCCGGGACAGGAGGCTATGGCTACACCTTC
TRBV19	TRBJ1-1	-	-	CASRTRTTASHYTEAFF	TGTGCCAGCCGGACAAGGACTACGGCCAGTCACTACACTGAAGCTTTCTTT
TRBV28	TRBJ2-5	-	TRBD2	CASSLDSGRAGETQYF	TGTGCCAGCAGTTTAGATAGCGGGAGGGCCGGAGAGACCCAGTACTTC
TRBV5-6	TRBJ2-7	-	TRBD1	CASSDGTGGSYEQYF	TGTGCCAGCAGCGACGGGACAGGGGGCTCCTACGAGCAGTACTTC
TRBV11-2	TRBJ2-7	once	TRBD1	CASSLDLMDRGEQYF	TGTGCCAGCAGCTTAGATCTCATGGACAGGGGCGAGCAGTACTTC
TRBV7-9	TRBJ1-1	-	-	CASSFSTGLEAFF	TGTGCCAGCAGCTTCTCAACAGGTCTTGAAGCTTTCTTT
TRBV11-3	TRBJ2-1	once	-	CASSPTGSYNEQFF	TGTGCCAGCAGCCCCACAGGGTCCTACAATGAGCAGTTCTTC
TRBV28	TRBJ2-4	once	-	CASSFGGAENIQYF	TGTGCCAGCAGTTTCGGCGGAGCGGAAAACATTCAGTACTTC
TRBV7-9	TRBJ2-2	-	-	CASSSVQGRNTGELFF	TGTGCCAGCAGCTCAGTCCAGGGTAGGAACACCGGGGAGCTGTTTTTT
TRBV6-5	TRBJ1-5	-	TRBD1	CASRMDRGGNQPQHF	TGTGCCAGCAGGATGGACAGGGGAGGCAATCAGCCCCAGCATTTT
TRBV29-1	TRBJ1-2	-	-	CSVPGSGNYGYTF	TGCAGCGTTCCGGGATCCGGTAACTATGGCTACACCTTC
TRBV28	TRBJ2-5	-	-	CASSLSGSTLQETQYF	TGTGCCAGCAGTTTAAGTGGGAGTACCCTACAAGAGACCCAGTACTTC
TRBV28	TRBJ2-3	-	-	CASSSTSPTQYF	TGTGCCAGCAGTAGCACTTCCCCTACGCAGTATTTT
TRBV27	TRBJ2-2	once	TRBD1	CASSLPGQSSNTGELFF	TGTGCCAGCAGTCTGCCGGGACAGTCCTCGAACACCGGGGAGCTGTTTTTT
TRBV6-6	TRBJ1-1	-	-	CATSQYTEAFF	TGTGCCACCAGCCAGTACACTGAAGCTTTCTTT
TRBV5-6	TRBJ1-5	-	-	CASSLEGGSNQPQHF	TGTGCCAGCAGCTTGGAAGGAGGTAGCAATCAGCCCCAGCATTTT